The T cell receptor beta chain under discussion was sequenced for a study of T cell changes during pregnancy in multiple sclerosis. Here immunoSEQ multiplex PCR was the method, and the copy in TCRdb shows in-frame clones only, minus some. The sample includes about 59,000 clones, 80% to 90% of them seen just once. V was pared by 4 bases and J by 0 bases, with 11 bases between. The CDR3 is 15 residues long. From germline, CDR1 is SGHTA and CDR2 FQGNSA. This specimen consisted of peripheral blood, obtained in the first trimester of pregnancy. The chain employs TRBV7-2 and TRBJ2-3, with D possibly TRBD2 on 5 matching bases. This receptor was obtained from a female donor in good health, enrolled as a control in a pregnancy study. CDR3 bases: TGTGCCAGCAGCTCGGGCCGGGAAAGCACAGATACGCAGTATTTT. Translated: CASSSGRESTDTQYF. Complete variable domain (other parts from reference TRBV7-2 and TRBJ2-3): GAGVSQSPSNKVTEKGKDVELRCDPISGHTALYWYRQSLGQGLEFLIYFQGNSAPDKSGLPSDRFSAERTGGSVSTLTIQRTQQEDSAVYLCASSSGRESTDTQYFGPGTRLTVL.